This T cell receptor (beta chain) stems from a study of type 1 and type 2 diabetes patients. The wider study: Samples came from type 1 diabetic, type 2 diabetic or nondiabetic people, recruited in China. Sequencing for the whole study yielded roughly 20,000,000 paired-end reads.

The PCR template was genomic DNA. A primer set of 30 forward and 13 reverse primers amplified the CDR3. TCRdb fed the multiplex PCR reads into MiXCR, producing one record per CDR3 protein. The sample records fewer than 350,000 distinct CDR3 sequences, around 47% being singletons. This clonotype was observed a few times. Germline CDR1 DFQATT, CDR2 SNEGSKA (reference sequence). CDR3 length: 13 residues. The germline V and J ends were trimmed by 1 base and 2 bases, with 8 bases remaining between them. Standard classification criteria confirmed type 1 or type 2 diabetes in all patients. This clonotype originated in a man aged 18 to 29 with type 2 diabetes. Sequencing was carried out using peripheral blood mononuclear cells (PBMCs). The chain employs TRBV20-1 and TRBJ1-1; possible D gene TRBD1, 6 bases. CDR3 bases: TGCAGTGCTAGAGCCAGGGGAAACACTGAAGCTTTCTTT. Its protein product is CSARARGNTEAFF.